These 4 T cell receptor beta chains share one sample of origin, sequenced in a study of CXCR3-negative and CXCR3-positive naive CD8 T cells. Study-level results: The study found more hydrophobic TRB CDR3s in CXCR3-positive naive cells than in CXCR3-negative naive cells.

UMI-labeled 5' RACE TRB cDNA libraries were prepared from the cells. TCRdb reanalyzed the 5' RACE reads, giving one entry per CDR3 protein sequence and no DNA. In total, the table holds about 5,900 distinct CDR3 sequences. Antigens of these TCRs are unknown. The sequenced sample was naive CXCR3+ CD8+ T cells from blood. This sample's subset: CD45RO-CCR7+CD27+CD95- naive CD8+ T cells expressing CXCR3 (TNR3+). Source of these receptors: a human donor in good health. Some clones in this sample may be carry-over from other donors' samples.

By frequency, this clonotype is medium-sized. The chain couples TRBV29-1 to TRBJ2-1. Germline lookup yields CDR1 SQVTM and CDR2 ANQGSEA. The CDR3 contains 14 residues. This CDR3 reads CSVEDPSAYNEQFF.

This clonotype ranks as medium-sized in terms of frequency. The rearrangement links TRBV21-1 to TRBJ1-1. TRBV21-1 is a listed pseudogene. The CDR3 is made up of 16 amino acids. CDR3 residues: CASSKGGGRTDTEAFF.

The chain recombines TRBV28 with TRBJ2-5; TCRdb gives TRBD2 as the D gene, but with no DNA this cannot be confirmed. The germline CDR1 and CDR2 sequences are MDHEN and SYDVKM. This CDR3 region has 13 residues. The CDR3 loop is CASSTTSSETQYF.

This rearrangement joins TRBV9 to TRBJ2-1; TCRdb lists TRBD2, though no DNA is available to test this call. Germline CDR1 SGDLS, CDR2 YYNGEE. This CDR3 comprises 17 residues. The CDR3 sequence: CASSPSLAGGGYNEQFF.